This TCR beta chain was profiled in a study of T cells in Graves' hyperthyroidism and ophthalmopathy. Study information: Peripheral blood was acquired at first diagnosis, ahead of any therapy whatsoever.

Diagnoses used clinical symptoms, serum thyroxine and TRAb, thyroid ultrasound and orbital computed tomography. Whole-study findings and limits: Ophthalmopathy and stable hyperthyroidism were told apart by a 13 V-J model. The model predicted ophthalmopathy a median approximately 6 months before onset.

There were TCR beta CDR3 regions amplified from RNA transcripts. The TCR CDR3 was amplified in a first-round RT-PCR using the HTBI primer set. From the multiplex PCR reads, TCRdb called clonotypes with MiXCR, one entry per CDR3 protein. Here the sample spans 500,000 to 550,000 distinct CDR3 sequences, around 21% being singletons. This clonotype was seen many times. What it recognizes is unknown. The V end was cut by 2 bases, the J end by 4 bases, with 18 bases between. CDR1 is SGHNT and CDR2 is YYREEE in the germline V gene (reference sequence). CDR3 length: 16 residues. The chain recombines TRBV5-4 with TRBJ1-1, with TRBD1 as a possible D gene (5 bases). This TCR was sampled from a man in his late teens or twenties with Graves' hyperthyroidism. Specimen: blood. CDR3 DNA sequence: TGTGCCAGCAGCTTTTACCCCGGGACCTCGAGCACTGAAGCTTTCTTT. Translating it yields CASSFYPGTSSTEAFF.